A selection of T cell receptor beta chains follows, all from one sample in a study of blood T cell repertoires in COVID-19. Repertoires were generated with immunoSEQ multiplex PCR, while TCRdb's copy carries only in-frame clones and drops some. Among about 370,000 clones listed, 89% were seen once. Sequences were obtained from peripheral blood. The receptors here all came from a woman under 40 with COVID-19, enrolled during active disease. Each CDR3 is given with its conserved first and last residue. D genes are given only for firm matches. Clone size, where shown, is once, few, many, or a class for clones that have expanded.

TRBV4-1,TRBJ2-7,.,.,15,CASSQVFEGSYEQYF,TGCGCCAGCAGCCAAGTTTTCGAGGGTTCCTACGAGCAGTACTTC
TRBV4-3,TRBJ2-7,TRBD1,.,15,CASSQEGQGAYEQYF,TGCGCCAGCAGCCAAGAAGGGCAGGGGGCCTACGAGCAGTACTTC
TRBV27,TRBJ2-3,TRBD1,.,16,CASSSYRGRLINTQYF,TGTGCCAGCAGCTCCTACAGGGGGCGTCTGATCAATACGCAGTATTTT
TRBV2,TRBJ1-4,.,.,15,CASSEVGSLDEKLFF,TGTGCCAGCAGTGAAGTGGGCAGCTTAGATGAAAAACTGTTTTTT
TRBV9,TRBJ2-5,TRBD2,.,14,CASSAGLGLETQYF,TGTGCCAGCAGCGCGGGACTAGGTCTAGAGACCCAGTACTTC
TRBV4-1,TRBJ1-2,TRBD1,.,16,CASSQDSARGFYGYTF,TGCGCCAGCAGCCAAGATTCCGCCAGGGGGTTCTATGGCTACACCTTC
TRBV21-1,TRBJ2-5,.,.,15,CASSKARADQETQYF,TGTGCCAGCAGCAAAGCGCGGGCAGACCAAGAGACCCAGTACTTC
TRBV12-3/TRBV12-4,TRBJ1-5,.,.,12,CASRGGDQPQHF,TGTGCCAGCAGGGGGGGGGACCAGCCCCAGCATTTT
TRBV7-2,TRBJ2-1,.,.,14,CASSLVSSYNEQFF,TGTGCCAGCAGCTTAGTTAGCTCGTACAATGAGCAGTTCTTC
TRBV7-2,TRBJ2-5,TRBD2,.,15,CASSFRLAGVETQYF,TGTGCCAGCAGCTTTAGACTAGCGGGAGTCGAGACCCAGTACTTC
TRBV28,TRBJ2-1,TRBD2,.,16,CASSSTGTSSPNEQFF,TGTGCCAGCAGTTCCACCGGGACTAGCTCCCCCAATGAGCAGTTCTTC
TRBV7-9,TRBJ1-6,.,.,15,CASSWGETRNSPLHF,TGTGCCAGCAGCTGGGGAGAAACGAGAAATTCACCCCTCCACTTT
TRBV7-9,TRBJ2-5,.,.,13,CASRQTPGETQYF,TGTGCCAGCAGGCAGACCCCCGGGGAGACCCAGTACTTC
TRBV5-4,TRBJ1-2,.,.,15,CASSLLGQINYGYTF,TGTGCCAGCAGCTTATTGGGGCAGATTAACTATGGCTACACCTTC
TRBV28,TRBJ2-1,TRBD1,once,16,CASPPGQGNNYNEQFF,TGTGCCAGCCCCCCCGGACAGGGCAACAACTACAATGAGCAGTTCTTC
TRBV19,TRBJ1-1,TRBD1,.,16,CASSPRTGRSNTEAFF,TGTGCCAGTAGTCCACGGACAGGGAGGTCGAACACTGAAGCTTTCTTT
TRBV27,TRBJ1-1,.,.,13,CAPQGRGNTEAFF,TGTGCCCCGCAGGGGCGAGGAAACACTGAAGCTTTCTTT
TRBV5-1,TRBJ2-1,.,.,15,CASSLDGSSYNEQFF,TGCGCCAGCAGCTTAGACGGGAGCTCCTACAATGAGCAGTTCTTC
TRBV11-3,TRBJ1-1,TRBD1,.,13,CASSPQGWWGAFF,TGTGCCAGCAGCCCACAGGGGTGGTGGGGAGCTTTCTTT